This TCR beta chain was sequenced for a study of regulatory T cells in long-lasting Graves disease. Study details: Prior antithyroid drug treatment in newly diagnosed Graves' patients lasted under 3 months.

The study's findings and limits: Patients with persistent disease shared roughly 3,000 public clonotypes, outpacing the 966 shared by new patients.

In its sample, this clonotype was seen many times. Its antigen is still unknown. As to time point: newly diagnosed GD, antithyroid drugs for less than 3 months. From PBMCs, RNA was extracted and then used to make the TCR library. The CDR3 spans 13 residues. The V and J ends lost 2 bases and 3 bases, in that order; junction bases with no gene match: 0. Per germline, CDR1 KGHSH and CDR2 LQKENI. Through Arm-PCR of CDR3 regions and iRepertoire HTBI primers, TCR beta libraries were built. TCRdb processed the multiplex PCR reads anew with MiXCR; each CDR3 protein has one entry. The sample shows about 400,000 distinct CDR3 sequences, about 15% of them seen only once. This sample also belongs to another study, concerning T cells in Graves' hyperthyroidism and ophthalmopathy.

Here the sequenced sample was peripheral blood mononuclear cells (PBMCs), taken at new diagnosis, from a patient treated with antithyroid drugs. This TCR came from a woman in her thirties or forties with Graves disease. The V and J genes are TRBV18 and TRBJ1-1; TRBD1 agrees at 7 bases. The CDR3 is CASSPGQDTEAFF. In nucleotides, the CDR3 is TGTGCCAGCTCACCAGGACAGGACACTGAAGCTTTCTTT.